What follows are 28 T cell receptor beta chains derived from one specimen sequenced in a study of T cell repertoires in cytomegalovirus infection. Each CDR3 protein gets one entry after TCRdb re-called the reads with MiXCR. The sample has 630,000 or so distinct CDR3 sequences, less than 25% seen once; the top ten hold 7% to 9%. Material: CD8+ T cells from PBMCs. Receptors were obtained from a human donor in good health (CMV status not recorded). Some clones in this sample may be carry-over from other donors' samples.

This clonotype was recorded many times. J is TRBJ1-4 and V is TRBV7-9; TRBD1 matches 9 bases. After removal of 5 bases from V and 5 bases from J, the junction contained 12 bases not matched to a gene. Germline CDR1 SEHNR, CDR2 FQNEAQ (reference sequence). The CDR3 is 17 amino acids. The CDR3 nucleotides are TGTGCCAGCAGCCCCTGGGACAGGGAAGCGGAAAATGAAAAACTGTTTTTT. It is translated as CASSPWDREAENEKLFF.

This clonotype showed up many times. The chain combines TRBV7-9 with TRBJ2-6; D perhaps matches TRBD1 (6 bases). The CDR3 is made up of 17 amino acids. Between the trimmed V and J ends, which lost 5 bases and 0 bases, there was a span of 14 bases. Germline V lookup: CDR1 SEHNR, CDR2 FQNEAQ (reference sequence). CDR3 DNA: TGTGCCAGCAGCCTCCGGGACATGCCCTCTGGGGCCAACGTCCTGACTTTC. Protein product: CASSLRDMPSGANVLTF.

This clonotype was counted between two and nine times. The gene calls are TRBV6-2 or TRBV6-3 and TRBJ1-2; possible D gene TRBD1, 5 bases. The CDR3 consists of 17 residues. V shed 6 bases and J shed 5 bases, with 25 bases lying between them. Germline V CDR1 and CDR2: MNHEY, SVGEGT. The CDR3: CASSTGTTSRKRYGYTF. The CDR3 nucleotides read TGTGCCAGCAGCACCGGGACCACCTCGAGGAAGAGGTATGGCTACACCTTC.

The table lists this clonotype with a few counts. The chain employs TRBV6-2 or TRBV6-3 and TRBJ2-5; D perhaps matches TRBD2 (5 bases). V gave up 2 bases and J gave up 1 base, with 17 bases separating them. CDR3 length equals 17 residues. Germline CDR1 MNHEY, CDR2 SVGEGT. CDR3 sequence reads: CASSYPSGFLGQETQYF. Written as DNA, the CDR3 is TGTGCCAGCAGTTACCCGTCGGGGTTCCTTGGCCAAGAGACCCAGTACTTC.

This clonotype was seen at least ten times. V gene TRBV7-9 combines with J gene TRBJ1-6; D is uncertain. The CDR3 sequence is 13 residues long. Germline V gene sequence: CDR1 SEHNR, CDR2 FQNEAQ (reference sequence). Trimming shortened V by 6 bases and J by 5 bases, and 8 bases separated the two germline ends. The CDR3, as DNA: TGTGCCAGCAGGTTGCCCCATAATTCACCCCTCCACTTT. Translation gives CASRLPHNSPLHF. The complete variable domain, with remaining parts taken from reference TRBV7-9 and TRBJ1-6, reads DTGVSQNPRHKITKRGQNVTFRCDPISEHNRLYWYRQTLGQGPEFLTYFQNEAQLEKSRLLSDRFSAERPKGSFSTLEIQRTEQGDSAMYLCASRLPHNSPLHFGNGTRLTVT.

V is TRBV13 and J is TRBJ1-1, with D possibly being TRBD1 (6 bases). V was trimmed by 5 bases and J by 5 bases, leaving 18 bases between them. Germline CDR1 reads PRHDT; CDR2 reads FYEKMQ (reference sequence). The CDR3 is 15 amino acids. DNA for the CDR3: TGTGCCAGCAGCCCCCGGACTAGGGGGGGGACTGAAGCTTTCTTT. Its protein product is CASSPRTRGGTEAFF.

Turning to this clonotype: An end of the junction does not agree with germline; a read error may underlie this. The chain uses TRBV6-5 and TRBJ1-3; perhaps TRBD1 as D (5 bases). The CDR3 sequence is 18 residues long. CDR1 and CDR2 from the germline V gene are MNHEY and SVGAGI. The CDR3 sequence: CTSSPLTLGRGSGNTIYF. In nucleotides, the CDR3 is TGTACCAGCAGCCCTCTTACGTTGGGGAGGGGCTCTGGAAACACCATATATTTT.

The rearrangement links TRBV6-6 to TRBJ1-5, with D maybe TRBD1 (5 bases). Deletions cut 7 bases from V and 2 bases from J, with 12 bases between. This CDR3 is built from 14 residues. Germline V lookup: CDR1 MNHNY, CDR2 SVGAGI (reference sequence). CDR3 DNA: TGTGCCAGCATCAACGGGGGGGGCAATCAGCCCCAGCATTTT. It encodes CASINGGGNQPQHF.

Turning to this clonotype: Possible read error: a much larger clone is one base away. The chain has TRBV28 and TRBJ1-2, with unresolved D. The CDR3 is made up of 13 amino acids. V was shortened by 6 bases and J by 1 base, with 9 bases between the two germline ends. CDR1 MDHEN and CDR2 SYDVKM come from the germline V gene. CDR3 loop: CASRMGFNYGYTF. In nucleotides, the CDR3 is TGTGCCAGCAGAATGGGGTTTAACTATGGCTACACCTTC.

Comments on this clonotype: This may stem from a read error, because a much larger clone lies one nucleotide away. The chain combines TRBV12-3 or TRBV12-4 with TRBJ2-3; D gene uncertain. V lost 11 bases and J lost 2, with 17 bases in between. This CDR3 spans 14 amino acids. Here the CDR3 reads CAGIFGPNTDTQYF. CDR3 DNA: TGTGCCGGCATCTTCGGGCCAAACACAGATACGCAGTATTTT.

V gene TRBV7-9 combines with J gene TRBJ2-7; TRBD1 aligns across 10 bases. Germline assignment: CDR1 SEHNR and CDR2 FQNEAQ (reference sequence). The CDR3 runs 14 residues. V lost 4 bases to trimming and J lost 2 bases; unmatched junction nucleotides: 2. The CDR3 coding sequence is TGTGCCAGCAGCTCGACAGGGGGCGCCTACGAGCAGTACTTC. Amino acids: CASSSTGGAYEQYF.

The chain joins TRBV19 to TRBJ1-1, with TRBD1 as a possible D gene (6 bases). The V gene lost 4 bases and the J gene lost 0 bases, with 12 bases spanning the gap. Germline V lookup: CDR1 LNHDA, CDR2 SQIVND (reference sequence). The CDR3 is 15 residues long. CDR3 in amino acids: CASSTSDSLNTEAFF. The CDR3 DNA reads as TGTGCCAGTAGTACCTCGGACAGCCTGAACACTGAAGCTTTCTTT.

The chain has TRBV12-3 or TRBV12-4 and TRBJ1-1; D uncertain. V lost 3 bases and J 1 base, leaving 15 bases between the germline ends. The CDR3 runs to 16 residues. In DNA, the CDR3 is TGTGCCAGCAGTTTCGATCCAGGACGGTCGAACACTGAAGCTTTCTTT. Translation: CASSFDPGRSNTEAFF.

This clonotype was observed a few times. The chain has TRBV7-9 and TRBJ2-7; unclear D gene. The germline gives CDR1 SEHNR, CDR2 FQNEAQ (reference sequence). The CDR3 covers 12 residues. The V and J ends lost 1 base and 4 bases respectively, with 5 bases between them. The CDR3 DNA reads as TGTGCCAGCAGCTTAGATACTTACGAGCAGTACGTC. It translates to CASSLDTYEQYV.

This clonotype was observed a few times. The rearrangement uses TRBV10-3 and TRBJ1-2; D possibly corresponds to TRBD1 (5 bases). This CDR3 is 16 amino acids long. Per germline, CDR1 ENHRY and CDR2 SYGVKD. V lost 2 bases and J 5 bases, leaving 18 bases between the germline ends. CDR3 protein: CAISENWAGRPYGYTF. The CDR3 coding sequence is TGTGCCATCAGTGAGAATTGGGCAGGGAGGCCGTATGGCTACACCTTC.

The rearrangement uses TRBV28 and TRBJ2-5; possible D gene TRBD2, 6 bases. V was trimmed by 5 bases and J by 4 bases, leaving 17 bases between them. CDR3 length equals 15 residues. The germline CDR1 and CDR2 sequences are MDHEN and SYDVKM. The CDR3 protein is CASSRDSTKIETQYF. The DNA for the CDR3 is TGTGCCAGCAGTAGGGACTCCACGAAAATAGAGACCCAGTACTTC.

The sample holds many counts of this clonotype. The V call is TRBV7-2, the J call TRBJ2-1, with D tentatively TRBD2 (6 bases). The length of the CDR3 is 17 residues. V was shortened by 4 bases and J by 0 bases, with 16 bases between the two germline ends. From germline, CDR1 is SGHTA and CDR2 FQGNSA. CDR3 DNA: TGTGCCAGCAGCTCCCTGGCCGCGGGGAACTCCTACAATGAGCAGTTCTTC. It translates to CASSSLAAGNSYNEQFF.

This clonotype has only a few counts. V usage is TRBV28 and J usage is TRBJ1-2; D remains ambiguous. V lost 7 bases to trimming and J lost 8 bases, with 11 bases between them. The CDR3 is 11 amino acids. Germline V gene data show CDR1 as MDHEN and CDR2 as SYDVKM. As DNA, the CDR3 is TGTGCCAGCACCTCCCTGGAGGGCTACACCTTC. It is translated as CASTSLEGYTF.

On this clonotype itself: At one end the junction does not follow the germline gene, possibly because of a read error. V and J are TRBV7-8 and TRBJ2-1, with TRBD2 matching 8 bases. Germline V gene data show CDR1 as SGHVS and CDR2 as FQNEAQ. The CDR3 extends over 15 amino acids. Written as DNA, the CDR3 is TGTGCCAGCAGCCCCTTGGGCGGGGGGTACAATGAGCAGATCTTC. Protein sequence: CASSPLGGGYNEQIF.

V usage is TRBV11-2 and J usage is TRBJ2-7; the match to TRBD1 covers 7 bases. Germline CDR1 reads SGHAT; CDR2 reads FQNNGV. The CDR3 contains 17 residues. V was clipped by 5 bases and J by 4 bases; unmatched bases: 17. CDR3: CASSPPSGTEGGYEQYV. In DNA, the CDR3 is TGTGCCAGCAGCCCCCCTTCCGGGACAGAAGGTGGGTACGAGCAGTACGTC.

The chain joins TRBV20-1 to TRBJ2-7; possible D gene TRBD1, 5 bases. The V end lost 3 bases, the J end lost 6 bases, and 21 bases lay between the germline ends. The germline V gene has CDR1 DFQATT and CDR2 SNEGSKA (reference sequence). This CDR3 comprises 15 residues. The CDR3 DNA is TGCAGTGCTAGTCCTCCAGGGCCCATTCCCCGCGAGCAGTACTTC. Amino acids: CSASPPGPIPREQYF.

The chain joins TRBV12-5 to TRBJ1-2; 7 nucleotides agree with TRBD1. V shed 6 bases, J shed 2 bases, and the junction held 12 bases outside the gene matches. CDR1 and CDR2 (germline): LGHNT, FRNRAP. The CDR3 has 16 amino acids. The CDR3 loop is CASGPARDRENYGYTF. DNA of the CDR3: TGTGCTAGTGGCCCCGCCCGGGACAGAGAGAACTATGGCTACACCTTC.

This clonotype has ten or more counts. The chain has TRBV28 and TRBJ2-1; TRBD2 matches 7 bases. This CDR3 contains 17 residues. Germline V gene lookup returns CDR1 MDHEN and CDR2 SYDVKM. The V gene end was trimmed by 4 bases and the J gene end by 0 bases; junction bases not matched to a gene: 9. CDR3 in DNA: TGTGCCAGCAGTTCCTCCAGGCGGGGGAGCTCCTACAATGAGCAGTTCTTC. Translation: CASSSSRRGSSYNEQFF.

This clonotype was counted at least ten times. The chain couples TRBV6-5 to TRBJ2-1; 7 nucleotides align to TRBD1. The V and J ends lost 0 bases and 7 bases, in that order; junction bases with no gene match: 3. The CDR3 loop spans 14 amino acids. Per the germline V gene, CDR1 is MNHEY and CDR2 is SVGAGI. CDR3: CASSYSKGANEQFF. CDR3 bases: TGTGCCAGCAGTTACTCAAAGGGGGCGAATGAGCAGTTCTTC.

The chain employs TRBV14 and TRBJ1-6, with D unresolved. CDR1 and CDR2 from the germline V gene are SGHDN and FVKESK. V shed 5 bases and J shed 10 bases, with 12 bases lying between them. This CDR3 is 13 amino acids long. The CDR3 DNA follows: TGTGCCAGCAGCAACACGGCTGGATCACCCCTCCACTTT. Its translation is CASSNTAGSPLHF.

This clonotype was seen once. An end of the junction differs from the germline gene, which may be a read error. The genes are TRBV6-5 and TRBJ1-2; possibly TRBD1 for D (5 bases). This CDR3 has 12 residues. Germline V gene data show CDR1 as MNHEY and CDR2 as SVGAGI. Here the CDR3 reads CASNYKGYGYTF. CDR3 in DNA: TGTGCCAGCAATTACAAGGGGTATGGCTACACCTTC.

As to this clonotype: A much larger clonotype is one base distant, so this may be a read error. The chain is built from TRBV28 and TRBJ2-5; D gene ambiguous. The CDR3 is 15 residues long. The germline V gene encodes CDR1 MDHEN and CDR2 SYDVKM. CDR3 loop: CANSPQEIARETQYF. The CDR3 region has the DNA TGTGCCAACAGTCCCCAGGAGATAGCTCGAGAGACCCAGTACTTC.

The chain employs TRBV7-6 and TRBJ1-1, with D possibly matching TRBD1 (6 bases). This CDR3 is 15 amino acids long. The V and J ends lost 5 bases and 1 base respectively, with 14 bases between them. Germline V CDR1 and CDR2: SGHVS, FNYEAQ. The CDR3 loop is CASSKPPTGNTEAFF. CDR3 nucleotides: TGTGCCAGCAGCAAGCCCCCGACAGGGAACACTGAAGCTTTCTTT. The entire variable domain, with the rest obtained from reference TRBV7-6 and TRBJ1-1, is as follows: GAGVSQSPRYKVTKRGQDVALRCDPISGHVSLYWYRQALGQGPEFLTYFNYEAQQDKSGLPNDRFSAERPEGSISTLTIQRTEQRDSAMYRCASSKPPTGNTEAFFGQGTRLTVV.